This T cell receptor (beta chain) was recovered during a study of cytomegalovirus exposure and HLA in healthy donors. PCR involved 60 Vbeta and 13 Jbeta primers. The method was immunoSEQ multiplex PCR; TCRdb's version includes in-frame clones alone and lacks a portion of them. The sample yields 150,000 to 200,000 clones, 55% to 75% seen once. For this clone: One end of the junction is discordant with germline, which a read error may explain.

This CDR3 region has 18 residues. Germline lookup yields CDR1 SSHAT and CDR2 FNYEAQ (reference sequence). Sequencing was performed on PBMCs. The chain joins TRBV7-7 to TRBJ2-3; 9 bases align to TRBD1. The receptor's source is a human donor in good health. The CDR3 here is CASSLSQVGTGSGDTQYF. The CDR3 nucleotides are TGTGCTAGCAGCTTAAGCCAGGTCGGGACAGGGAGTGGGGATACGCAGTATTTT. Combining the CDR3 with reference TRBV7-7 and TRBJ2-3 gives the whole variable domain GAGVSQSPRYKVTKRGQDVTLRCDPISSHATLYWYQQALGQGPEFLTYFNYEAQPDKSGLPSDRFSAERPEGSISTLTIQRTEQRDSAMYRCASSLSQVGTGSGDTQYFGPGTRLTVL.